The 8 T cell receptor beta chains reported below all come from one sample, sequenced in a study of persistence of HIV-infected CD4 T cells. Cells were stimulated with CMV-infected fibroblast lysates at roughly 10 ug/mL. CD4+ T cells upregulating both CD40 ligand and CD69 were sorted as responding cells. Which antigens these TCRs recognize remains unknown. The immunoSEQ assay was version 4, run in survey mode. Sequencing was performed with immunoSEQ multiplex PCR; in TCRdb, only in-frame clones are kept and a portion is missing. The sample has just under 20,000 clones; roughly 74% are singletons. Sample: CD4+ T cells sorted from PBMCs after 18-hour stimulation, taken from a patient who received antiretroviral therapy. These receptors came from an adult man with HIV who was CMV-seropositive.

The chain combines TRBV7-9 with TRBJ1-4; no clear D gene. With 4 bases removed from V and 1 base from J, the gap between germline ends came to 7 bases. Germline V CDR1 and CDR2: SEHNR, FQNEAQ (reference sequence). CDR3 length: 14 residues. The CDR3 DNA reads as TGTGCCAGCAGCTCCACTCTAACTAATGAAAAACTGTTTTTT. Translating gives CASSSTLTNEKLFF.

In regard to this clone: The junction and the germline gene differ at one end; a read error may be behind it. This chain uses TRBV28 with TRBJ2-1; TRBD1 is a possible D gene (5 bases). This CDR3 is 15 amino acids long. CDR1 and CDR2 from the germline V gene are MDHEN and SYDVKM. CDR3 region: CASRKGQGMYNEQLF. Here the CDR3 DNA reads TGTGCCAGCAGGAAAGGACAAGGGATGTACAATGAGCAGCTCTTC. The whole variable domain, remainder taken from reference TRBV28 and TRBJ2-1, is DVKVTQSSRYLVKRTGEKVFLECVQDMDHENMFWYRQDPGLGLRLIYFSYDVKMKEKGDIPEGYSVSREKKERFSLILESASTNQTSMYLCASRKGQGMYNEQLFGPGTRLTVL.

This rearrangement joins TRBV28 to TRBJ1-1, with 7 bases identical to TRBD1. The CDR3 runs to 14 residues. Germline trimming cut 9 bases from V and 7 bases from J; bases unmatched to any gene: 14. The germline V gene has CDR1 MDHEN and CDR2 SYDVKM. CDR3: CASFTGAYTNEAFF. The CDR3 bases are TGTGCCAGTTTTACAGGGGCGTATACTAATGAAGCTTTCTTT.

This clone was counted between two and nine times. The chain couples TRBV4-1 to TRBJ1-1, with D perhaps TRBD1 (5 bases). This CDR3 has 16 amino acids. The germline CDR1 and CDR2 sequences are MGHRA and YSYEKL. V lost 2 bases and J 0 bases, leaving 13 bases between the germline ends. CDR3 DNA: TGCGCCAGCAGCCAAAGGCGGGGCAACATGAACACTGAAGCTTTCTTT. Protein product: CASSQRRGNMNTEAFF.

The rearrangement links TRBV7-6 to TRBJ1-6; D is unresolved. This CDR3 comprises 17 residues. Germline values: CDR1 SGHVS, CDR2 FNYEAQ. The V end lost 1 base, the J end lost 6 bases, and 16 bases lay between the germline ends. The CDR3 DNA reads as TGTGCCAGCAGCTTAGGGAAGCGCGGCAGCCTTAATTCACCCCTCCACTTT. Translating gives CASSLGKRGSLNSPLHF.

The rearrangement joins TRBV6-4 to TRBJ2-1, with TRBD2 matching 7 bases. V lost 8 bases, J lost 7 bases, and 8 bases stayed unmatched. Looked up from germline, CDR1 is MRHNA and CDR2 is SNTAGT. The CDR3 has 13 residues. CDR3 DNA sequence: TGTGCCAGCGAAACTACGGGGGGTAATGAGCAGTTCTTC. The encoded protein is CASETTGGNEQFF.

The V and J genes are TRBV2 and TRBJ1-2, with 9 bases that match TRBD1. The V gene's germline CDR1 is SNHLY and CDR2 FYNNEI. V was clipped by 8 bases and J by 6 bases; unmatched bases: 13. This CDR3 contains 15 residues. The CDR3 loop is CASQSSGTGSNGYTF. The DNA for the CDR3 is TGTGCCAGCCAAAGCTCCGGGACAGGGTCGAATGGCTACACCTTC. Combining the CDR3 with reference TRBV2 and TRBJ1-2 gives the whole variable domain EPEVTQTPSHQVTQMGQEVILRCVPISNHLYFYWYRQILGQKVEFLVSFYNNEISEKSEIFDDQFSVERPDGSNFTLKIRSTKLEDSAMYFCASQSSGTGSNGYTFGSGTRLTVV.

This sequence joins TRBV15 and TRBJ1-1; D not certain. Per germline, CDR1 LNHNV and CDR2 YYDKDF (reference sequence). The length of the CDR3 is 14 residues. Deletions cut 5 bases from V and 3 bases from J, with 13 bases between. In DNA, the CDR3 is TGTGCCACCAGCGTCCGGAAAACGGACACTGAAGCTTTCTTT. As protein: CATSVRKTDTEAFF.